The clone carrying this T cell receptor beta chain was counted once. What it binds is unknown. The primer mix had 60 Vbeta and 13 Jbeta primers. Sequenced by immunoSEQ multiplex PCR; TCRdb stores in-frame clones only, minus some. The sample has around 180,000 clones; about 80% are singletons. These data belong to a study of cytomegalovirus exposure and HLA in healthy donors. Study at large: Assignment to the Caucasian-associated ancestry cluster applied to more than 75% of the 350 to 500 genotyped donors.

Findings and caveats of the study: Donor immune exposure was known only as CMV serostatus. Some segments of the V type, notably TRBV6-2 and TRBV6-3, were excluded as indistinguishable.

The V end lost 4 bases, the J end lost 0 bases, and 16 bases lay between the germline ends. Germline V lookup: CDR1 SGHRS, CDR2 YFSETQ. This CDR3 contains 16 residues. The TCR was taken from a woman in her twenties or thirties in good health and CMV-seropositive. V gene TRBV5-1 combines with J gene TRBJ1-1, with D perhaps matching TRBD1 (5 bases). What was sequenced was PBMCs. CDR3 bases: TGCGCCAGCAGCCCCCGGGGGGGACGGTTGAACACTGAAGCTTTCTTT. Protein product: CASSPRGGRLNTEAFF.